Detailed here is one T cell receptor beta chain. These data come from a study of control samples from healthy donors and cancer patients. The CDR3 contains 11 residues. V lost 7 bases and J 7 bases, leaving 8 bases between the germline ends. The V gene's germline CDR1 is MNHEY and CDR2 SVGAGI. Some clones are missing from TCRdb's copy, which holds only in-frame ones; the method was immunoSEQ multiplex PCR. Seen here are approximately 120,000 clones, around 86% observed once, and the top ten hold more than 6.5%. Sequencing used blood. This clonotype was obtained from a man aged 40-55 years in good health. The chain combines TRBV6-5 with TRBJ1-5; D ambiguous. The CDR3 reads CASTIEQPQHF. Written as DNA, the CDR3 is TGTGCCAGCACCATAGAGCAGCCCCAGCATTTT.